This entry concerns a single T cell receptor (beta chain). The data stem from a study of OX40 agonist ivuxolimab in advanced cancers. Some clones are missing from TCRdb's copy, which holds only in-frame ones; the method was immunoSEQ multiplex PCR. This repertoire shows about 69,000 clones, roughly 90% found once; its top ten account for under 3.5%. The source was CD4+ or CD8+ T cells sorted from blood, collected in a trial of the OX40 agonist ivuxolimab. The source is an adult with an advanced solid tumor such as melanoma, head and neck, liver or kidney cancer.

This CDR3 reads CASSQEGPSGGRETQYF. The CDR3 region has the DNA TGCGCCAGCAGCCAAGAAGGGCCTAGCGGAGGTCGGGAGACCCAGTACTTC. V usage is TRBV4-3 and J usage is TRBJ2-5; 7 nucleotides line up with TRBD2. V lost 0 bases and J lost 5; bases outside the gene matches: 12. CDR1 and CDR2 (germline): LGHNA, YSLEER. This CDR3 is 17 amino acids long.